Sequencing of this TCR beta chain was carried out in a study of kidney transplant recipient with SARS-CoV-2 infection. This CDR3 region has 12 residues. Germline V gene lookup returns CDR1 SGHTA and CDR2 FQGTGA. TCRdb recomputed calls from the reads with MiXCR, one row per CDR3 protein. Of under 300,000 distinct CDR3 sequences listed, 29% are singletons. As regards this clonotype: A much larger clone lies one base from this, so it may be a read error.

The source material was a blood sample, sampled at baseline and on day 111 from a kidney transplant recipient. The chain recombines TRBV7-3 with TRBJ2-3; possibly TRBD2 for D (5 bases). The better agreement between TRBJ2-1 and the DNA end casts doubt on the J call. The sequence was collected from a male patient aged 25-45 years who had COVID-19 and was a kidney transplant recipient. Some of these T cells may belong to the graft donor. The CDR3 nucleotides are TGTGCCAGCAGCTTAGACGAGCGGGAGCAGTTCTTC. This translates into CASSLDEREQFF.